The 27 T cell receptor beta chains listed next were all sequenced from one sample in a study of shared clonotypes between healthy human individuals. Sequenced by immunoSEQ multiplex PCR; TCRdb stores in-frame clones only, minus some. The sample includes 2 million or so clones, over 85% of them seen just once. CD8 cells classed as naive were CD45RO-negative and positively selected for CCR7, excluding terminally differentiated effector memory CD45RA+ cells. The sequenced material came from naive CD8+ T cells sorted from blood. All receptors come from a man aged 18-30 years in good health.

V gene TRBV7-8 combines with J gene TRBJ1-4, with 7 bases matching TRBD1. CDR3 size: 18 residues. The J segment lost 0 bases and the V segment lost 4 bases, leaving 11 bases of the junction unmatched. The germline V gene encodes CDR1 SGHVS and CDR2 FQNEAQ. The CDR3 DNA reads TGTGCCAGCAGCTACCATGAACAGGGGATCGCAACTAATGAAAAACTGTTTTTT. Translation: CASSYHEQGIATNEKLFF.

The count of this clone is one. Other DNA sequences in this sample translate to the same CDR3. V usage is TRBV9 and J usage is TRBJ2-2, with a possible D match to TRBD2 (5 bases). This CDR3 has 14 amino acids. The germline V gene encodes CDR1 SGDLS and CDR2 YYNGEE. V was trimmed by 0 bases and J by 6 bases, leaving 9 bases between them. CDR3 sequence: CASSVGLAPGELFF. CDR3 nucleotide sequence: TGTGCCAGCAGCGTAGGTCTAGCTCCCGGGGAGCTGTTTTTT.

The chain uses TRBV6-6 and TRBJ2-1, with 9 bases matching TRBD2. Germline V lookup: CDR1 MNHNY, CDR2 SVGAGI (reference sequence). The CDR3 has 15 residues. The J segment lost 9 bases and the V segment lost 10 bases, leaving 16 bases of the junction unmatched. CDR3 DNA sequence: TGTGCCACCACCGCCGGGACTAGCCTTTTGGGTGAGCAGTTCTTC. As protein: CATTAGTSLLGEQFF.

V gene TRBV12-2 combines with J gene TRBJ2-3; TRBD2 is taken as the D call from the table, unchecked against the DNA. TRBV12-2 is shown as a pseudogene. The CDR3 totals 18 residues. CDR3 coding DNA: TGTGCAAGTCGCTTAACTTTATCTGCCCAGCGGGAGACAGATACGCAGTATTTT. Translated: CASRLTLSAQRETDTQYF.

The genes are TRBV7-9 and TRBJ2-7; TRBD1 or TRBD2 may be the D gene (5 bases each). Germline CDR1 SEHNR, CDR2 FQNEAQ (reference sequence). Trimming took off 1 base at V and 4 bases at J, with 20 bases between the two ends. The CDR3 runs to 17 residues. The CDR3 region is CASSLDSGATNLYEQYF. CDR3 nucleotides: TGTGCCAGCAGCTTAGATTCCGGGGCGACAAATCTTTACGAGCAGTACTTC.

V is TRBV7-9 and J is TRBJ2-5; TRBD2 matches at 9 bases. Germline CDR1 and CDR2: SEHNR and FQNEAQ (reference sequence). The length of the CDR3 is 13 residues. Trimming took 8 bases from V and 5 from J; bases not matched to a gene: 6. The CDR3 loop is CASGGLAGETQYF. DNA for the CDR3: TGTGCCAGCGGAGGGCTAGCGGGGGAGACCCAGTACTTC.

The genes are TRBV7-9 and TRBJ1-5; TRBD1 aligns across 8 bases. The CDR3 is 12 residues long. Germline CDR1 and CDR2: SEHNR and FQNEAQ (reference sequence). With V trimmed by 5 bases and J by 6 bases, 0 bases remained unmatched. CDR3 coding DNA: TGTGCCAGCAGCCAGGGGGCTCAGCCCCAGCATTTT. This codes for CASSQGAQPQHF.

The J gene is TRBJ2-4, the V gene TRBV11-2; TRBD1 aligns across 9 bases. The CDR3 covers 15 residues. Germline V CDR1 and CDR2: SGHAT, FQNNGV. V was pared by 0 bases and J by 6 bases, with 3 bases of the junction left unmatched. The CDR3 bases are TGTGCCAGCAGCTTAGACCTGGGACAGGGAAACATTCAGTACTTC. This translates into CASSLDLGQGNIQYF. The whole variable domain, remainder taken from reference TRBV11-2 and TRBJ2-4, is EAGVAQSPRYKIIEKRQSVAFWCNPISGHATLYWYQQILGQGPKLLIQFQNNGVVDDSQLPKDRFSAERLKGVDSTLKIQPAKLEDSAVYLCASSLDLGQGNIQYFGAGTRLSVL.

This clone has just one count. The gene calls are TRBV9 and TRBJ1-4, with D unresolved. The CDR3 has 16 residues. Per the germline V gene, CDR1 is SGDLS and CDR2 is YYNGEE. Trimming cost V 4 bases and J 8 bases, with 21 bases left between them. In DNA, the CDR3 is TGTGCCAGCAGCCCGGAACCTATCCCCGCTCGAGAAAAACTGTTTTTT. Its protein product is CASSPEPIPAREKLFF.

CDR3 loop: CASRDGTEMNTEAFF. In nucleotides, the CDR3 is TGTGCCAGTAGAGACGGGACAGAGATGAACACTGAAGCTTTCTTT. The chain uses TRBV19 and TRBJ1-1; 7 positions match TRBD1. CDR3 size: 15 residues. Per the germline V gene, CDR1 is LNHDA and CDR2 is SQIVND (reference sequence). Germline trimming cut 6 bases from V and 0 bases from J; bases unmatched to any gene: 7.

This chain connects TRBV2 to TRBJ2-1, with 10 bases identical to TRBD1. The ends lost 7 bases at V and 5 bases at J; junction bases unmatched: 8. This CDR3 has 15 amino acids. Germline assignment: CDR1 SNHLY and CDR2 FYNNEI. The CDR3 spells CASTPDRGRDNEQFF. In DNA, the CDR3 is TGTGCCAGCACCCCAGACAGGGGGCGGGACAATGAGCAGTTCTTC.

Regarding this clone: Distinct nucleotide sequences in the sample also encode this CDR3. The gene calls are TRBV30 and TRBJ2-7; no clear D gene. Germline CDR1 reads GTSNPN; CDR2 reads SVGIG (reference sequence). This CDR3 has 13 amino acids. Between the trimmed V and J ends, which lost 0 bases and 3 bases, there was a span of 9 bases. CDR3 sequence: CAWSVRVGYEQYF. The CDR3 coding sequence is TGTGCCTGGAGTGTACGGGTGGGCTACGAGCAGTACTTC.

This clone was detected only once. V gene TRBV6-5 combines with J gene TRBJ2-7; D perhaps matches TRBD2 (6 bases). Trimming removed 6 bases from V and 1 base from J, with 13 bases in between. This CDR3 has 14 residues. CDR1 and CDR2 from the germline V gene are MNHEY and SVGAGI. The DNA of the CDR3 is TGTGCCAGCAGACCCGAGGAGGGTTCCTACGAGCAGTACTTC. This encodes CASRPEEGSYEQYF.

This clone was picked up a small number of times. The rearrangement links TRBV10-2 to TRBJ2-5; 7 bases are shared with TRBD2. Germline trimming cut 8 bases from V and 5 bases from J; bases unmatched to any gene: 8. This CDR3 spans 13 amino acids. Per germline, CDR1 WSHSY and CDR2 SAAADI. CDR3 residues: CASRSGIWETQYF. In nucleotides, the CDR3 is TGCGCCAGCCGAAGCGGGATCTGGGAGACCCAGTACTTC.

The rearrangement links TRBV7-9 to TRBJ2-3; no definite D call. The CDR3 is 17 amino acids. The V end lost 7 bases, the J end lost 1 base, and 21 bases lay between the germline ends. Germline CDR1 reads SEHNR; CDR2 reads FQNEAQ (reference sequence). CDR3 DNA sequence: TGTGCCAGCACCAAAAATCTGTGGGGTAGTGGCACAGATACGCAGTATTTT. This codes for CASTKNLWGSGTDTQYF.

The chain is built from TRBV27 and TRBJ2-3; D is uncertain. Germline CDR1 reads MNHEY; CDR2 reads SMNVEV (reference sequence). V dropped 0 bases and J dropped 2 bases, with 21 bases sitting between them. CDR3 length: 19 amino acids. This CDR3 reads CASSLSGPGMVPYTDTQYF. The CDR3 nucleotides read TGTGCCAGCAGTTTATCGGGCCCAGGCATGGTGCCATACACAGATACGCAGTATTTT.

J is TRBJ1-2 and V is TRBV19, with unresolved D. The CDR3 contains 15 residues. The V gene lost 0 bases and the J gene lost 4 bases, with 12 bases spanning the gap. Looked up from germline, CDR1 is LNHDA and CDR2 is SQIVND (reference sequence). This CDR3 reads CASSIDREGPYGYTF. In DNA, the CDR3 is TGTGCCAGTAGTATAGATCGCGAAGGGCCCTATGGCTACACCTTC.

The chain is built from TRBV7-9 and TRBJ2-7; no clear D. Per the germline V gene, CDR1 is SEHNR and CDR2 is FQNEAQ (reference sequence). This CDR3 has 14 amino acids. V dropped 5 bases and J dropped 1 base, with 12 bases sitting between them. CDR3 sequence: CASSPVATSYEQYF. The CDR3 DNA is TGTGCCAGCAGCCCCGTCGCCACGTCCTACGAGCAGTACTTC.

The chain uses TRBV7-2 and TRBJ2-7; 8 bases line up with TRBD2. Unmatched junction bases numbered 10, after V lost 5 bases and J lost 4 bases. The CDR3 sequence is 15 residues long. Germline CDR1 reads SGHTA; CDR2 reads FQGNSA. CDR3 region: CASSRGSGSHYEQYF. DNA for the CDR3: TGTGCCAGCAGCCGAGGGAGCGGGAGTCATTACGAGCAGTACTTC. Full variable domain (remainder filled in from reference TRBV7-2 and TRBJ2-7): GAGVSQSPSNKVTEKGKDVELRCDPISGHTALYWYRQSLGQGLEFLIYFQGNSAPDKSGLPSDRFSAERTGGSVSTLTIQRTQQEDSAVYLCASSRGSGSHYEQYFGPGTRLTVT.

Points on this clone: Other DNA sequences in the same sample also yield this CDR3. This chain joins TRBV11-2 and TRBJ1-1; TRBD1 matches 7 bases. This CDR3 spans 12 amino acids. The germline gives CDR1 SGHAT, CDR2 FQNNGV. With V trimmed by 4 bases and J by 5 bases, 1 base remained unmatched. In DNA form, the CDR3 reads TGTGCCAGCAGCTCACAGGGGACTGAAGCTTTCTTT. Translation: CASSSQGTEAFF.

Concerning this clone itself: The identical CDR3 is also encoded by other nucleotide sequences in the sample. The chain carries TRBV19 and TRBJ2-3, with TRBD2 as a possible D gene (6 bases). Trimming removed 3 bases at V and 0 bases at J, with 7 bases between. This CDR3 has 14 amino acids. Germline lookup yields CDR1 LNHDA and CDR2 SQIVND (reference sequence). CDR3 in amino acids: CASSISGSTDTQYF. The CDR3 bases are TGTGCCAGTAGTATCAGCGGGAGCACAGATACGCAGTATTTT.

The rearrangement uses TRBV27 and TRBJ2-7; D unclear. The germline V and J ends were trimmed by 3 bases and 6 bases, with 15 bases remaining between them. This CDR3 region has 14 residues. Germline values: CDR1 MNHEY, CDR2 SMNVEV (reference sequence). CDR3 in DNA: TGTGCCAGCAGTTTTTTTGTGGGCCTTGGCGAGCAGTACTTC. Its translation is CASSFFVGLGEQYF.

This chain connects TRBV12-5 to TRBJ1-4, with TRBD1 identical over 10 bases. This CDR3 comprises 16 residues. V was pared by 6 bases and J by 5 bases, with 9 bases of the junction left unmatched. Germline V CDR1 and CDR2: LGHNT, FRNRAP. CDR3 bases: TGTGCTAGTGGCCCTGGACAGGGGGGGATCAATGAAAAACTGTTTTTT. Translation: CASGPGQGGINEKLFF.

This clone was found once. As DNA, the CDR3 is TGTGCCAGCAGCTTAGAACGTCTAGCGGGGATTAGCACAGATACGCAGTATTTT. Its protein is CASSLERLAGISTDTQYF. The chain carries TRBV7-2 and TRBJ2-3, with TRBD2 matching 9 bases. V dropped 1 base and J dropped 0; count of bases not matched to a gene: 8. Germline CDR1 is SGHTA and CDR2 is FQGNSA. The CDR3 has 18 residues.

On this clone: Other nucleotide sequences in the sample specify the same CDR3. The V call is TRBV28, the J call TRBJ2-7; D unresolved. Germline CDR1 and CDR2: MDHEN and SYDVKM. V was clipped by 3 bases and J by 4 bases, with 7 bases between them. The CDR3 sequence is 12 residues long. The DNA for the CDR3 is TGTGCCAGCAGTTTTGTCGGTTACGAGCAGTACTTC. Its translation: CASSFVGYEQYF.

V and J are TRBV9 and TRBJ2-7; 13 bases are a match to TRBD2. This CDR3 contains 15 residues. Looked up from germline, CDR1 is SGDLS and CDR2 is YYNGEE. J gave up 2 bases and V 3 bases, and 2 bases lay outside the gene matches. The DNA of the CDR3 is TGTGCCAGCAGCGGGGGACTAGCGGGAACCTACGAGCAGTACTTC. Protein: CASSGGLAGTYEQYF. The whole variable domain, filled in from reference TRBV9 and TRBJ2-7, reads DSGVTQTPKHLITATGQRVTLRCSPRSGDLSVYWYQQSLDQGLQFLIQYYNGEERAKGNILERFSAQQFPDLHSELNLSSLELGDSALYFCASSGGLAGTYEQYFGPGTRLTVT.

In the case of this clone: The sample holds other DNA sequences that translate to the same CDR3. The rearrangement uses TRBV2 and TRBJ1-2; no definite D call. Trimming removed 2 bases from V and 2 bases from J, with 0 bases in between. Per germline, CDR1 SNHLY and CDR2 FYNNEI. CDR3 length: 11 amino acids. As DNA, the CDR3 is TGTGCCAGCAGTGAAAACTATGGCTACACCTTC. This gives the protein CASSENYGYTF.